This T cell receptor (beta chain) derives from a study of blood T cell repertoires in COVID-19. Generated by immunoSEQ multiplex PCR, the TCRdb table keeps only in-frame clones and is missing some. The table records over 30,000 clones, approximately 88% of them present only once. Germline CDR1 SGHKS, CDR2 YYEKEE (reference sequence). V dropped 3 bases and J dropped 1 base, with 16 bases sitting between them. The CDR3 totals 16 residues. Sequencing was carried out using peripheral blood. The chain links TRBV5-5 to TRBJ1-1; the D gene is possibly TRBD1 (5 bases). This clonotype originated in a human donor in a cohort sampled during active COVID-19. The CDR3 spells CASSSTPRAWNTEAFF. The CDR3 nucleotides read TGTGCCAGCAGCTCAACCCCCAGGGCCTGGAACACTGAAGCTTTCTTT.